The clone carrying this TCR beta chain has at least ten counts. No antigen is known for it. This specimen comes from a study of Graves' ophthalmopathy and Graves' hyperthyroidism. Points from the study as a whole: Appearing in blood as well were most expanded thyroid clonotypes above 0.001 frequency.

Between the trimmed V and J ends, which lost 4 bases and 2 bases, there was a span of 10 bases. Germline lookup yields CDR1 SGHDT and CDR2 YYEEEE. The CDR3 extends over 15 amino acids. The TCR beta CDR3 regions underwent amplification from RNA transcripts. After a first-round RT-PCR with HTBI primers, a second-round multiplex PCR was run. Each CDR3 protein gets one entry after TCRdb re-called the multiplex PCR reads with MiXCR. This table holds 230,000 or so distinct CDR3 sequences, 40% to 50% found once. The rearrangement links TRBV5-6 to TRBJ2-6; D is uncertain. This TCR was recovered from an adult man with Graves' ophthalmopathy. Input material: peripheral blood. CDR3 residues: CASSPGLAGANVLTF. The CDR3 DNA is TGTGCCAGCAGCCCTGGCTTGGCTGGGGCCAACGTCCTGACTTTC. The complete variable domain, with remaining parts taken from reference TRBV5-6 and TRBJ2-6, reads DAGVTQSPTHLIKTRGQQVTLRCSPKSGHDTVSWYQQALGQGPQFIFQYYEEEERQRGNFPDRFSGHQFPNYSSELNVNALLLGDSALYLCASSPGLAGANVLTFGAGSRLTVL.